This T cell receptor (beta chain) is drawn from a study of post-analysis software for immune sequencing data. This clonotype was seen a handful of times. What it recognizes is unknown. Presence of unique molecular identifiers characterized the TCR beta cDNA libraries. TCRdb reprocessed the PCR reads with MiXCR, giving one entry per CDR3 protein. The sample records about 820,000 distinct CDR3 sequences, around 53% being singletons. Study-wide results and caveats: About 5 TRBV segments appeared more often in patients than in controls, and TRBV5-6, TRBV5-1 and TRBV20-1 were among these.

Looked up from germline, CDR1 is SGHRS and CDR2 is YFSETQ. The CDR3 extends over 16 amino acids. Trimming cost V 3 bases and J 4 bases; bases outside gene matches: 9. The V call is TRBV5-1, the J call TRBJ2-3, with 9 bases aligning to TRBD1. The sequenced sample was blood. This receptor was identified in a girl aged 10 to 17 with multiple sclerosis. This chain's CDR3 is CASSSSPGQGSDTQYF. In DNA form, the CDR3 reads TGCGCCAGCAGCTCCTCCCCCGGACAGGGGTCAGATACGCAGTATTTT.